Listed below are T cell receptor beta chains from one sample, sequenced in a study of yellow fever vaccine responses in identical twins. A single record per CDR3 protein comes from TCRdb applying MiXCR to the RT-PCR reads. The top ten hold about 7.7% of the sample, which has roughly 18,000 distinct CDR3 sequences, 55% to 65% seen once. Sequenced here: T cells from blood (PBMCs), unsorted or a sorted subset (not recorded which), sampled before or after yellow fever vaccination (not recorded which). The receptors shown here come from a woman in her late teens or twenties who received the yellow fever vaccine. The CDR3 runs from the conserved cysteine through the conserved F or W. D genes are given only for firm matches. The listing skips clone size in some rows; elsewhere it reads once, few, many or a size class.

abundance	v_gene	j_gene	len	d_gene	CDR3aa	CDR3nt
.	TRBV20-1	TRBJ2-1	15	.	CSASSPTSTDGEQFF	TGCAGTGCTAGTTCCCCAACATCTACGGATGGTGAGCAGTTCTTC
.	TRBV2	TRBJ1-5	12	.	CASSGGNQPQHF	TGTGCCAGCAGCGGGGGCAATCAGCCCCAGCATTTT
few	TRBV29-1	TRBJ1-1	11	.	CSVVQNTEAFF	TGCAGCGTCGTACAGAACACTGAAGCTTTCTTT
.	TRBV29-1	TRBJ2-3	13	TRBD2	CSVGSGGGDTQYF	TGCAGCGTTGGTAGCGGGGGGGGAGATACGCAGTATTTT
.	TRBV7-9	TRBJ1-5	13	.	CASSLAINQPQHF	TGTGCCAGCAGCTTAGCAATAAATCAGCCCCAGCATTTT
.	TRBV19	TRBJ2-3	16	.	CASSIVMSGRVDTQYF	TGTGCCAGTAGTATAGTTATGTCGGGAAGGGTAGATACGCAGTATTTT
.	TRBV19	TRBJ2-5	14	TRBD1	CASSPGTGSKTQYF	TGTGCCAGTAGTCCCGGGACAGGGAGCAAGACCCAGTACTTC
once	TRBV11-3	TRBJ1-1	13	.	CASSQAKTVKAFF	TGTGCCAGCAGCCAAGCCAAGACAGTTAAAGCTTTCTTT
.	TRBV5-8	TRBJ2-1	14	.	CASSLGRIYNEQFF	TGTGCCAGCAGCTTGGGGCGGATCTACAATGAGCAGTTCTTC
.	TRBV5-1	TRBJ1-1	15	.	CASSLVRGSDTEAFF	TGCGCCAGCAGCTTGGTGCGGGGTTCGGACACTGAAGCTTTCTTT
few	TRBV12-3/TRBV12-4	TRBJ2-1	13	.	CASSREVYNEQFF	TGTGCCAGCAGCAGGGAAGTATACAATGAGCAGTTCTTC
once	TRBV5-1	TRBJ2-3	13	.	CASKQGNTDTQYF	TGCGCCAGCAAACAGGGTAACACAGATACGCAGTATTTT
few	TRBV19	TRBJ1-2	13	.	CASSIGAPDGYTF	TGTGCCAGTAGTATAGGGGCTCCCGATGGCTACACCTTC
.	TRBV12-3/TRBV12-4	TRBJ2-1	16	TRBD2	CASSPRLADSYNEQFF	TGTGCCAGCAGTCCTAGACTAGCGGATTCCTACAATGAGCAGTTCTTC
once	TRBV7-8	TRBJ1-4	14	.	CASSLDIRAEKLFF	TGTGCCAGCAGCTTAGATATCAGAGCTGAAAAACTGTTTTTT
.	TRBV20-1	TRBJ2-1	13	TRBD2	CSALRGTSNEQFF	TGCAGTGCGCTGCGTGGGACTAGCAATGAGCAGTTCTTC
.	TRBV7-6	TRBJ2-2	14	TRBD2	CASSLAENTGELFF	TGTGCCAGCTCACTAGCGGAGAACACCGGGGAGCTGTTTTTT
.	TRBV10-3	TRBJ1-3	14	TRBD1	CAISLGTGESAIYF	TGTGCCATCAGTCTCGGGACAGGAGAAAGCGCCATATATTTT
.	TRBV24-1	TRBJ2-1	13	.	CATSTIRADEQFF	TGTGCCACCAGTACTATTAGGGCGGATGAGCAGTTCTTC
.	TRBV11-2	TRBJ2-7	14	.	CASSLVGVGYEQYF	TGTGCCAGCAGCTTAGTAGGGGTAGGGTACGAGCAGTACTTC
once	TRBV27	TRBJ2-2	11	.	CASSRAGELFF	TGTGCCAGCAGTAGGGCCGGGGAGCTGTTTTTT
.	TRBV6-1	TRBJ2-3	14	.	CASKKGGSTDTQYF	TGTGCCAGCAAGAAAGGGGGAAGCACAGATACGCAGTATTTT
.	TRBV19	TRBJ2-3	13	.	CASSIQGTDTQYF	TGTGCCAGTAGTATCCAGGGCACAGATACGCAGTATTTT
.	TRBV5-1	TRBJ2-5	16	.	CASGRGSGVYQETQYF	TGCGCCAGCGGGCGGGGTAGCGGAGTCTACCAAGAGACCCAGTACTTC
.	TRBV2	TRBJ1-2	12	.	CASSEGLYGYTF	TGTGCCAGCAGTGAAGGGCTCTATGGCTACACCTTC
.	TRBV29-1	TRBJ1-2	13	.	CSVGGGQEYGYTF	TGCAGCGTTGGGGGGGGCCAGGAGTATGGCTACACCTTC
.	TRBV12-3/TRBV12-4	TRBJ2-1	15	TRBD2	CASSFSGGAHNEQFF	TGTGCCAGCTCTTTCAGCGGGGGGGCCCACAATGAGCAGTTCTTC
.	TRBV7-9	TRBJ2-1	14	.	CASSQGGGYNEQFF	TGTGCCAGCAGCCAGGGGGGAGGGTACAATGAGCAGTTCTTC
.	TRBV11-2	TRBJ2-1	19	TRBD2	CASSLLKPSGAGTKDEQFF	TGTGCCAGCAGCTTGCTCAAACCCTCAGGAGCCGGGACTAAGGATGAGCAGTTCTTC
.	TRBV25-1	TRBJ2-1	17	TRBD2	CASTSGGEKSSYNEQFF	TGTGCCAGCACTAGCGGGGGGGAAAAATCCTCCTACAATGAGCAGTTCTTC
few	TRBV7-3	TRBJ2-2	16	TRBD2	CASSLLAGVDTGELFF	TGTGCCAGCAGCTTGCTAGCGGGAGTCGACACCGGGGAGCTGTTTTTT
few	TRBV24-1	TRBJ2-7	12	.	CATSLGRGEQYF	TGTGCCACCAGTTTAGGGCGCGGCGAGCAGTACTTC
.	TRBV20-1	TRBJ2-7	14	TRBD1	CSARGTGVTYEQYF	TGCAGTGCTAGAGGGACAGGAGTAACCTACGAGCAGTACTTC